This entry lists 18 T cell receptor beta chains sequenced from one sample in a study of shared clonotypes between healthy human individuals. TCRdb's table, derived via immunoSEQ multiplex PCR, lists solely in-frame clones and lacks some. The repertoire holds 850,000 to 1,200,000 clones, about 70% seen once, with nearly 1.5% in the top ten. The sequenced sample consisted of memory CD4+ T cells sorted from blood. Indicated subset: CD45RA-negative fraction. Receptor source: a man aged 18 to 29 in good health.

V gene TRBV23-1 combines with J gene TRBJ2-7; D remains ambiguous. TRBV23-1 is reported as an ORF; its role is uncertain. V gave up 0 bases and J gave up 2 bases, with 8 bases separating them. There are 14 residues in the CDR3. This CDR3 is CASSQSPSAYEQYF. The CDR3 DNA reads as TGCGCCAGCAGTCAATCGCCAAGTGCCTACGAGCAGTACTTC.

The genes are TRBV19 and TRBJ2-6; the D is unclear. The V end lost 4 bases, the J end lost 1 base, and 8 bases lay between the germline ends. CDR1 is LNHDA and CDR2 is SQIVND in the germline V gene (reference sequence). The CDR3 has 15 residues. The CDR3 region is CASSRRASGANVLTF. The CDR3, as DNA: TGTGCCAGTAGTAGGAGAGCTTCTGGGGCCAACGTCCTGACTTTC.

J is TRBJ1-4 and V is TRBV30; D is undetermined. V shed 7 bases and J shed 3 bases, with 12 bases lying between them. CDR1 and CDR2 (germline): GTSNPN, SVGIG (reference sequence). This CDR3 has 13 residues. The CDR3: CASRRVANEKLFF. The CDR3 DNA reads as TGTGCCTCACGAAGGGTAGCTAATGAAAAACTGTTTTTT.

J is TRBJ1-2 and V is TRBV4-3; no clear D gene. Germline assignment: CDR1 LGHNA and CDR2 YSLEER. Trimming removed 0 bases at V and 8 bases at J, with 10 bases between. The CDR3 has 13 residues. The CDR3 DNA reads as TGCGCCAGCAGCCAAGAACCTTCCGGGGGCTACACCTTC. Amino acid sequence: CASSQEPSGGYTF.

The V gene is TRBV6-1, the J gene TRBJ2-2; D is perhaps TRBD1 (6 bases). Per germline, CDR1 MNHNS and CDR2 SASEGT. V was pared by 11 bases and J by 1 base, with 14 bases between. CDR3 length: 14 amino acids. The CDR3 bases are TGTGCCGGGGGACACCTAGGGAACACCGGGGAGCTGTTTTTT. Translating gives CAGGHLGNTGELFF.

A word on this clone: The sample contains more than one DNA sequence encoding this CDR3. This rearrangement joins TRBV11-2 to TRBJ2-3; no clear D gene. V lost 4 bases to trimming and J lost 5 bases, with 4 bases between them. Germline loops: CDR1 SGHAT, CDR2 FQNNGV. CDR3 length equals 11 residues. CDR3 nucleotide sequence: TGTGCCAGCAGCTCCCTAGATACGCAGTATTTT. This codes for CASSSLDTQYF.

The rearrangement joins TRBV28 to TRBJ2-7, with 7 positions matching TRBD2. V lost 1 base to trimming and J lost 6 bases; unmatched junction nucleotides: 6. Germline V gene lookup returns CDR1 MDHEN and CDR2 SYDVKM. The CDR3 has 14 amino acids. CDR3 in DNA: TGTGCCAGCAGTTTATCCGGACTAGAGGGCGAGCAGTACTTC. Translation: CASSLSGLEGEQYF.

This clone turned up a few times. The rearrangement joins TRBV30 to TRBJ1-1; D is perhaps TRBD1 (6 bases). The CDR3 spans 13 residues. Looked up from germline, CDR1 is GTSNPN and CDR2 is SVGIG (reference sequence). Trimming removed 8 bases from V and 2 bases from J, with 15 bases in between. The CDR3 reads CATSKDSNTEAFF. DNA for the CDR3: TGTGCCACGAGTAAGGACAGCAACACTGAAGCTTTCTTT.

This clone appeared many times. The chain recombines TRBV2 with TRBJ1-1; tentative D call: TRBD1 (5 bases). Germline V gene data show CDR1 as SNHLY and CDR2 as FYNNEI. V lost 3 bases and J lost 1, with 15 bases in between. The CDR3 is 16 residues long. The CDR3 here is CASSERRGPQNTEAFF. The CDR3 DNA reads TGTGCCAGCAGTGAGAGGAGGGGCCCACAGAACACTGAAGCTTTCTTT.

The DNA for the CDR3 is TGTGCCAGTAGTATAAATGGACCTTATCAGCCCCAGCATTTT. The encoded protein is CASSINGPYQPQHF. V usage is TRBV19 and J usage is TRBJ1-5; D unclear. V shed 2 bases and J shed 5 bases, with 10 bases lying between them. The CDR3 covers 14 residues. Per the germline V gene, CDR1 is LNHDA and CDR2 is SQIVND (reference sequence).

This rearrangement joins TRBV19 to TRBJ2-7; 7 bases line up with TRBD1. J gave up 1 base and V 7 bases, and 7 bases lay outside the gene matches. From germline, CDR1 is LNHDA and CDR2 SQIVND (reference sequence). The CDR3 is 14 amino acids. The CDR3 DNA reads TGTGCCAGTACCGAGGACAGGTGGTCCTACGAGCAGTACTTC. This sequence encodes CASTEDRWSYEQYF.

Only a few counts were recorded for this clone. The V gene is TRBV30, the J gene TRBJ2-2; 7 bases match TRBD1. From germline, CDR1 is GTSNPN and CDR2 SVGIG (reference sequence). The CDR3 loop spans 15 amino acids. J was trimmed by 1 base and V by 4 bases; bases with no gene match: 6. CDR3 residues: CAWNVGQMNTGELFF. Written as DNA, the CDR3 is TGTGCCTGGAACGTGGGACAGATGAACACCGGGGAGCTGTTTTTT. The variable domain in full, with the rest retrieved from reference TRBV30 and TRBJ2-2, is SQTIHQWPATLVQPVGSPLSLECTVEGTSNPNLYWYRQAAGRGLQLLFYSVGIGQISSEVPQNLSASRPQDRQFILSSKKLLLSDSGFYLCAWNVGQMNTGELFFGEGSRLTVL.

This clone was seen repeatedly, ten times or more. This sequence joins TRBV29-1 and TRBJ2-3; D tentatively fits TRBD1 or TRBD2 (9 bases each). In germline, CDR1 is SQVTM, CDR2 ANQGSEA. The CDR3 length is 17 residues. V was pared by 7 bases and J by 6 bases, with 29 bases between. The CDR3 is CSAPGQGSLAGGDTQYF. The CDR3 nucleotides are TGCAGCGCTCCGGGACAGGGATCTTTGGCGGGAGGGGATACGCAGTATTTT.

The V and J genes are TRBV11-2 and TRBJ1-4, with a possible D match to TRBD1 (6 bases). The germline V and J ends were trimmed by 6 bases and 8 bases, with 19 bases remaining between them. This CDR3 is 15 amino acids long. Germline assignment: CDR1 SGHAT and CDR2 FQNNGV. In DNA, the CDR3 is TGTGCCAGCAGTTCACCCAGGGGTTTTCGAGAAAAACTGTTTTTT. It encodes CASSSPRGFREKLFF.

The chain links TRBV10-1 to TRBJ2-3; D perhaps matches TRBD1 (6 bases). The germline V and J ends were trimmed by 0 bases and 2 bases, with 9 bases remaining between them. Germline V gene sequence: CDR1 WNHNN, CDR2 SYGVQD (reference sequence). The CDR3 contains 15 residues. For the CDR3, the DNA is TGCGCCAGCAGTGAGTCGGGACACATCACAGATACGCAGTATTTT. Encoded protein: CASSESGHITDTQYF.

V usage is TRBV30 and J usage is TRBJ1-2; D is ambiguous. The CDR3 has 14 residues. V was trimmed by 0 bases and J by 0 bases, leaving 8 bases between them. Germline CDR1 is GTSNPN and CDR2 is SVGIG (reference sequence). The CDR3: CAWSVQDSNYGYTF. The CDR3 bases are TGTGCCTGGAGTGTCCAGGATTCTAACTATGGCTACACCTTC.

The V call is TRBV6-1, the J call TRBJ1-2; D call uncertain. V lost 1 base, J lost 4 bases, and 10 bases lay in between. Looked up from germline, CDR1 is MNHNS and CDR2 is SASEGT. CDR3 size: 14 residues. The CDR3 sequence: CASSEDGSSYGYTF. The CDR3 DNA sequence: TGTGCCAGCAGTGAAGACGGAAGTTCCTATGGCTACACCTTC.

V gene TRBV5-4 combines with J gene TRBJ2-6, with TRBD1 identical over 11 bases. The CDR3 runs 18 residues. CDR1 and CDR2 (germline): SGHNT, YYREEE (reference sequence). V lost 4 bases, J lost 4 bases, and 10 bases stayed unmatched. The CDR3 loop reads CASSPGTGGPSGANVLTF. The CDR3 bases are TGTGCCAGCAGCCCCGGGACAGGGGGTCCCTCGGGGGCCAACGTCCTGACTTTC.